These 26 T cell receptor beta chains were sequenced from one sample in a study of blood T cell repertoires in COVID-19. Data came from immunoSEQ multiplex PCR; TCRdb stores just in-frame clones and leaves some out. The sample has 13,000 or so clones; almost 90% are singletons. The specimen sequenced was peripheral blood. The receptors were sampled from a human donor with active COVID-19. The donor label of this sample is uncertain.

V and J are TRBV3-1 (or the pseudogene TRBV3-2) and TRBJ2-1; 9 bases line up with TRBD2. V trimming: 4 bases; J trimming: 2 bases; junction bases outside the gene matches: 18. Germline lookup yields CDR1 LGHDT and CDR2 YNNKEL (reference sequence). The CDR3 runs 20 residues. The CDR3 coding sequence is TGTGCCAGCAGCCGTTGGGGGGGTAGCGGGGGCCGTGTTACCTACAATGAGCAGTTCTTC. Its translation is CASSRWGGSGGRVTYNEQFF.

The J gene is TRBJ2-2, the V gene TRBV9, with a weak D call TRBD1 (6 bases). CDR3 length equals 17 residues. Germline V CDR1 and CDR2: SGDLS, YYNGEE. V lost 0 bases to trimming and J lost 0 bases, with 12 bases between them. The CDR3 DNA is TGTGCCAGCAGCGTAGTAGGACAGCCTTCGAACACCGGGGAGCTGTTTTTT. Its translation: CASSVVGQPSNTGELFF.

The chain carries TRBV2 and TRBJ2-2; the D gene is possibly TRBD1 (6 bases). The CDR3 has 14 amino acids. Germline-derived CDR1 and CDR2 are SNHLY and FYNNEI. V gave up 6 bases and J gave up 2 bases, with 10 bases separating them. The CDR3 sequence: CASRQGSNTGELFF. CDR3 coding DNA: TGTGCCAGCAGACAGGGCTCAAACACCGGGGAGCTGTTTTTT.

The V gene is TRBV30, the J gene TRBJ2-4, with D possibly being TRBD2 (7 bases). Between the trimmed V and J ends, which lost 6 bases and 6 bases, there was a span of 24 bases. The CDR3 runs 16 residues. Germline CDR1 reads GTSNPN; CDR2 reads SVGIG (reference sequence). CDR3 sequence reads: CACRRGRQAHGNIQYF. The CDR3 DNA sequence: TGTGCCTGCCGGCGGGGGCGCCAGGCCCACGGAAACATTCAGTACTTC.

V and J are TRBV2 and TRBJ2-3; no clear D. This CDR3 region has 13 residues. V lost 3 bases and J 7 bases, leaving 11 bases between the germline ends. Germline V gene data show CDR1 as SNHLY and CDR2 as FYNNEI. The CDR3 loop is CASSDAGRYTQYF. CDR3 nucleotide sequence: TGTGCCAGCAGTGACGCAGGAAGGTATACGCAGTATTTT. The variable domain in full, completed from reference TRBV2 and TRBJ2-3, reads EPEVTQTPSHQVTQMGQEVILRCVPISNHLYFYWYRQILGQKVEFLVSFYNNEISEKSEIFDDQFSVERPDGSNFTLKIRSTKLEDSAMYFCASSDAGRYTQYFGPGTRLTVL.

The chain is built from TRBV19 and TRBJ1-6; D not certain. Trimming cost V 0 bases and J 7 bases, with 4 bases left between them. CDR3 length: 13 residues. Germline loops: CDR1 LNHDA, CDR2 SQIVND (reference sequence). The CDR3 DNA is TGTGCCAGTAGTATAGACGGGAATTCACCCCTCCACTTT. Its translation: CASSIDGNSPLHF. The complete variable domain, with remaining parts taken from reference TRBV19 and TRBJ1-6, reads DGGITQSPKYLFRKEGQNVTLSCEQNLNHDAMYWYRQDPGQGLRLIYYSQIVNDFQKGDIAEGYSVSREKKESFPLTVTSAQKNPTAFYLCASSIDGNSPLHFGNGTRLTVT.

The CDR3 protein is CASSLKSGGADEQFF. The CDR3 DNA follows: TGTGCCAGCAGCTTAAAGAGCGGGGGGGCAGATGAGCAGTTCTTC. The chain employs TRBV7-3 and TRBJ2-1; 10 bases are a match to TRBD2. CDR3 size: 15 residues. Germline CDR1 and CDR2: SGHTA and FQGTGA. J lost 8 bases, V lost 1 base, and 5 bases had no gene match.

This chain uses TRBV3-1 (or the pseudogene TRBV3-2) with TRBJ1-6; D unclear. Germline CDR1 is LGHDT and CDR2 is YNNKEL (reference sequence). The length of the CDR3 is 14 residues. V gave up 6 bases and J gave up 9 bases, with 15 bases separating them. In DNA, the CDR3 is TGTGCCAGCAGACCCGACGGGGAGGGTTCACCCCTCCACTTT. Its translation is CASRPDGEGSPLHF.

This sequence joins TRBV30 and TRBJ2-7, with D tentatively TRBD2 (6 bases). CDR1 and CDR2 (germline): GTSNPN, SVGIG (reference sequence). V was cut by 7 bases and J by 1 base, with 11 bases left in between. CDR3 size: 12 residues. This chain's CDR3 is CASEDYSYEQYF. CDR3 DNA: TGTGCCTCCGAGGACTATTCCTACGAGCAGTACTTC.

In its sample, this clone was seen once. The V call is TRBV12-3 or TRBV12-4, the J call TRBJ1-2; perhaps TRBD1 as D (5 bases). The CDR3 totals 13 residues. V was clipped by 2 bases and J by 6 bases, with 10 bases between them. In DNA, the CDR3 is TGTGCCAGCAGTTTATCCAGGGTTCATGGCTACACCTTC. Protein product: CASSLSRVHGYTF.

This chain joins TRBV11-2 and TRBJ2-3; a possible D gene is TRBD1 (5 bases). This CDR3 spans 12 amino acids. The V end lost 5 bases, the J end lost 11 bases, and 14 bases lay between the germline ends. Germline CDR1 is SGHAT and CDR2 is FQNNGV. This CDR3 reads CASSSSGAGQYF. CDR3 nucleotide sequence: TGTGCCAGCAGCAGTTCTGGGGCCGGGCAGTATTTT.

This chain links TRBV19 with TRBJ2-6; 9 nucleotides agree with TRBD1. The V gene's germline CDR1 is LNHDA and CDR2 SQIVND (reference sequence). This CDR3 is 21 amino acids long. The trim removed 1 base at V and 0 bases at J, leaving 13 bases unmatched. The CDR3 nucleotides read TGTGCCAGTAGTATAGGCCCCGGGACAGGGTTTTTTCGCTCTGGGGCCAACGTCCTGACTTTC. This gives the protein CASSIGPGTGFFRSGANVLTF.

This chain joins TRBV4-3 and TRBJ1-2; no clear D gene. This CDR3 contains 15 residues. Trimming removed 1 base at V and 0 bases at J, with 9 bases between. Germline V gene lookup returns CDR1 LGHNA and CDR2 YSLEER. CDR3 nucleotide sequence: TGCGCCAGCAGCCAAGGAACCGCTACTAACTATGGCTACACCTTC. Its protein product is CASSQGTATNYGYTF.

This chain uses TRBV7-8 with TRBJ2-2, with D maybe TRBD1 (6 bases). CDR1 and CDR2 (germline): SGHVS, FQNEAQ. This CDR3 spans 14 amino acids. V lost 5 bases, J lost 4 bases, and 11 bases lay in between. CDR3 region: CASSRRRGTGELFF. In DNA form, the CDR3 reads TGTGCCAGCAGCCGGCGCAGGGGCACCGGGGAGCTGTTTTTT.

This clone has a single count. The chain is built from TRBV7-3 and TRBJ2-5, with 8 bases fitting TRBD2. The CDR3 has 13 amino acids. V shed 4 bases and J 4 bases; nucleotides not matched to a gene: 2. Germline lookup yields CDR1 SGHTA and CDR2 FQGTGA. CDR3 loop: CASSSSGGETQYF. Written as DNA, the CDR3 is TGTGCCAGCAGCTCAAGCGGGGGAGAGACCCAGTACTTC.

V usage is TRBV6-5 and J usage is TRBJ1-3; D gene unclear. Germline V gene lookup returns CDR1 MNHEY and CDR2 SVGAGI. The V end lost 4 bases, the J end lost 2 bases, and 12 bases lay between the germline ends. CDR3 length: 15 amino acids. The CDR3 sequence: CASSFEGEAGNTIYF. The DNA for the CDR3 is TGTGCCAGCAGTTTTGAGGGAGAGGCTGGAAACACCATATATTTT.

The gene calls are TRBV5-1 and TRBJ2-2; D possibly corresponds to TRBD2 (5 bases). The CDR3 length is 15 residues. Germline V lookup: CDR1 SGHRS, CDR2 YFSETQ. V lost 2 bases to trimming and J lost 1 base, with 9 bases between them. CDR3 sequence: CASSFGSGNTGELFF. DNA for the CDR3: TGCGCCAGCAGCTTCGGCAGCGGGAACACCGGGGAGCTGTTTTTT.

The rearrangement uses TRBV6-5 and TRBJ2-1; no firm D call. The length of the CDR3 is 15 residues. V shed 0 bases and J shed 7 bases, with 13 bases lying between them. Germline V gene data show CDR1 as MNHEY and CDR2 as SVGAGI. The CDR3: CASSYSNSIRNEQFF. The CDR3 DNA sequence: TGTGCCAGCAGTTACTCGAATAGTATTCGGAATGAGCAGTTCTTC.

The rearrangement uses TRBV6-5 and TRBJ1-2; D call uncertain. CDR1 and CDR2 (germline): MNHEY, SVGAGI. V dropped 4 bases and J dropped 5 bases, with 14 bases sitting between them. CDR3 length equals 14 residues. DNA of the CDR3: TGTGCCAGCAGTTTCCAGGTGGGCTCTTATGGCTACACCTTC. Protein: CASSFQVGSYGYTF.

V gene TRBV5-5 combines with J gene TRBJ2-5; 9 bases fit TRBD2. The germline gives CDR1 SGHKS, CDR2 YYEKEE (reference sequence). V was clipped by 4 bases and J by 5 bases; unmatched bases: 9. CDR3 length: 15 residues. The CDR3 reads CASSREGLASETQYF. CDR3 nucleotide sequence: TGTGCCAGCAGCCGAGAAGGACTAGCGTCGGAGACCCAGTACTTC. Supplemented by reference TRBV5-5 and TRBJ2-5, the full variable domain reads DAGVTQSPTHLIKTRGQQVTLRCSPISGHKSVSWYQQVLGQGPQFIFQYYEKEERGRGNFPDRFSARQFPNYSSELNVNALLLGDSALYLCASSREGLASETQYFGPGTRLLVL.

CDR3: CAIKSAGINTEAFF. In nucleotides, the CDR3 is TGTGCCATCAAGTCGGCAGGGATAAACACTGAAGCTTTCTTT. V and J are TRBV10-3 and TRBJ1-1, with D maybe TRBD1 (5 bases). Trimming cost V 7 bases and J 2 bases, with 14 bases left between them. Germline CDR1 ENHRY, CDR2 SYGVKD. CDR3 size: 14 residues.

The chain combines TRBV7-9 with TRBJ2-7; D is possibly TRBD1 (5 bases). This CDR3 is built from 13 residues. V was cut by 1 base and J by 3 bases, with 7 bases left in between. Germline V gene sequence: CDR1 SEHNR, CDR2 FQNEAQ (reference sequence). CDR3 sequence (DNA): TGTGCCAGCAGCTTAGACACAGGCTACGAGCAGTACTTC. It codes for CASSLDTGYEQYF. Filled out from reference TRBV7-9 and TRBJ2-7, the complete variable domain reads DTGVSQNPRHKITKRGQNVTFRCDPISEHNRLYWYRQTLGQGPEFLTYFQNEAQLEKSRLLSDRFSAERPKGSFSTLEIQRTEQGDSAMYLCASSLDTGYEQYFGPGTRLTVT.

This clone was seen a handful of times. This chain connects TRBV7-9 to TRBJ1-1, with a tentative D call TRBD1 (5 bases). The germline gives CDR1 SEHNR, CDR2 FQNEAQ (reference sequence). The CDR3 contains 13 residues. V was trimmed by 2 bases and J by 3 bases, leaving 7 bases between them. The CDR3: CASSLSRDTEAFF. The CDR3 DNA is TGTGCCAGCAGCTTAAGCAGGGACACTGAAGCTTTCTTT.

This sequence joins TRBV5-5 and TRBJ2-3, with D possibly matching TRBD1 (7 bases). V was trimmed by 4 bases and J by 5 bases, leaving 20 bases between them. There are 16 residues in the CDR3. The germline V gene has CDR1 SGHKS and CDR2 YYEKEE (reference sequence). CDR3 region: CASSLPPGTAGDTQYF. For the CDR3, the DNA is TGTGCCAGCAGCCTTCCCCCGGGGACAGCGGGAGATACGCAGTATTTT.

This clone was detected only once. CDR3 bases: TGTGCCAGCAGCCAAGCGTTCGGACAAAGGCTGTTTTTT. It codes for CASSQAFGQRLFF. The gene calls are TRBV3-1 (or the pseudogene TRBV3-2) and TRBJ1-4, with TRBD1 as a possible D gene (5 bases). Trimming took 1 base from V and 14 from J, leaving 14 bases between them. The CDR3 has 13 amino acids. Germline assignment: CDR1 LGHDT and CDR2 YNNKEL (reference sequence).

This clone was counted once. The gene calls are TRBV10-3 and TRBJ2-7; D might be TRBD1 (6 bases). Trimming took 8 bases from V and 0 from J, leaving 14 bases between them. The CDR3 totals 14 residues. Germline V gene data show CDR1 as ENHRY and CDR2 as SYGVKD. The CDR3 nucleotides read TGTGCCATCGGTTCGAGACAGGTCTCCTACGAGCAGTACTTC. Protein: CAIGSRQVSYEQYF.